This T cell receptor beta chain derives from a study of cytomegalovirus exposure and HLA in healthy donors. Points from the study as a whole: From TCR beta sequences, most subjects' HLA-A and HLA-B alleles were reportedly predicted accurately.

Vbeta (60) and Jbeta (13) primers were used in the PCR. Only in-frame clones appear in the TCRdb table, and some are missing; sequencing was by immunoSEQ multiplex PCR. The profile shows over 85,000 clones, roughly four fifths of them singletons. CDR1 and CDR2 from the germline V gene are SGHNT and YYREEE (reference sequence). V shed 2 bases and J 7 bases; nucleotides not matched to a gene: 7. The CDR3 loop spans 15 amino acids. This clone was observed a few times. Its antigen is not identified. This TCR came from a man younger than 45 in good health and CMV-seronegative. The gene calls are TRBV5-4 and TRBJ1-2; 11 bases map to TRBD1. Source material: PBMCs. The CDR3 DNA sequence: TGTGCCAGCAGCTTTTCGGACAGGGGGCTGGGTGGCTACACCTTC. This translates into CASSFSDRGLGGYTF.